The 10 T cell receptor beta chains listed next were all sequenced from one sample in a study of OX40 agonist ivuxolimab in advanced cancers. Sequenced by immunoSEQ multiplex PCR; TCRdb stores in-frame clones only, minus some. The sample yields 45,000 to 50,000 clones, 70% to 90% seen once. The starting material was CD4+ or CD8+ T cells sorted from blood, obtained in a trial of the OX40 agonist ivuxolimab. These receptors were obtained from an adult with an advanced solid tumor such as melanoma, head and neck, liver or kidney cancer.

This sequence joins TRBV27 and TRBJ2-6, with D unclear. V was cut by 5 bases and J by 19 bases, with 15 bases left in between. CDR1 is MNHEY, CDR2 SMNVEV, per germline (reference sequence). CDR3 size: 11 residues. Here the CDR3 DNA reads TGTGCCAGCAGTAACTTCTCTGGGGAAACTTTC. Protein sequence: CASSNFSGETF.

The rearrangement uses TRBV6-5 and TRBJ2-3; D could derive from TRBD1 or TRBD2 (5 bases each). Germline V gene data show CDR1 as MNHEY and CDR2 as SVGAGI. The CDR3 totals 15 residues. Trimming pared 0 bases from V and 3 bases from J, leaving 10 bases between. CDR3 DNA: TGTGCCAGCAGTTACTCCGACGGGGCTACAGATACGCAGTATTTT. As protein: CASSYSDGATDTQYF.

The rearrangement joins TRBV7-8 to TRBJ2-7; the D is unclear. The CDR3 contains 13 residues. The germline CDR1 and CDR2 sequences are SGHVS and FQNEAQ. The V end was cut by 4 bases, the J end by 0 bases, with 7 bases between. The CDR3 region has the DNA TGTGCCAGCAGCTACCAGAGCTCCTACGAGCAGTACTTC. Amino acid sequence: CASSYQSSYEQYF.

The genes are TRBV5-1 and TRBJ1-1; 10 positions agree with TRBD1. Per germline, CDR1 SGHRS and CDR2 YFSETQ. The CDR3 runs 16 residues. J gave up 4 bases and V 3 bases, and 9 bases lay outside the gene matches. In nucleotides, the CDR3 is TGCGCCAGCAGCTATGGGACAGGGGATTTTGGCACTGAAGCTTTCTTT. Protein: CASSYGTGDFGTEAFF.

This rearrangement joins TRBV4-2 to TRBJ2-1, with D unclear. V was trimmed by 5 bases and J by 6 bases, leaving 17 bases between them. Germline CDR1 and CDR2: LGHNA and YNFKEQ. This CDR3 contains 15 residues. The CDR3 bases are TGTGCCAGCAGCTTGGTATTCCTAGATTTCAATGAGCAGTTCTTC. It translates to CASSLVFLDFNEQFF.

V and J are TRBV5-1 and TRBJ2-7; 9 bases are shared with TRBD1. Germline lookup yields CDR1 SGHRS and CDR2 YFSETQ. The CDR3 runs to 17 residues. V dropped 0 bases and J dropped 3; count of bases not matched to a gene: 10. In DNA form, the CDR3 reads TGCGCCAGCAGCTTGGAGGGACAGGGACTTCTAAGCTACGAGCAGTACTTC. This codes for CASSLEGQGLLSYEQYF.

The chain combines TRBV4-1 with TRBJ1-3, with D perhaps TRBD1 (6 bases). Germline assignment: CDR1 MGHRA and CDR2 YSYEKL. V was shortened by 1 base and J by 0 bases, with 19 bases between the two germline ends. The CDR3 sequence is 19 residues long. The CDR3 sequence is CASSQAGKTGRISGNTIYF. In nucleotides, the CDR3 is TGCGCCAGCAGCCAAGCCGGGAAAACAGGGCGGATCTCTGGAAACACCATATATTTT.

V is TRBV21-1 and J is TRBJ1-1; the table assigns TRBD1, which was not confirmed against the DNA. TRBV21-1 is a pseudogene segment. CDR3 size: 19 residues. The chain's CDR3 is CASSKESDRPIIMNTEAFF. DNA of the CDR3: TGTGCCAGCAGCAAAGAGTCCGACAGACCTATCATTATGAACACTGAAGCTTTCTTT.

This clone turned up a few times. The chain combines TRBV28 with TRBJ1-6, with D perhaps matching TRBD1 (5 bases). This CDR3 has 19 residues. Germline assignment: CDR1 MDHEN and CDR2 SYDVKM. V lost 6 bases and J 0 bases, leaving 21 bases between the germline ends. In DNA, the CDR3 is TGTGCCAGCAGGACGGGACTCCTAGTACTTAGCTCCTATAATTCACCCCTCCACTTT. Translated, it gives CASRTGLLVLSSYNSPLHF.

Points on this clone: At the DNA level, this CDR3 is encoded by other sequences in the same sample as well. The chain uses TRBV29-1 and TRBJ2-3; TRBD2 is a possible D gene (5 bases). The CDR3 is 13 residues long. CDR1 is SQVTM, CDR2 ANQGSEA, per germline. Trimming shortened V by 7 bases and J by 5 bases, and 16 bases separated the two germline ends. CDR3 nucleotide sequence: TGCAGCGCCACGACTCTAGCAGGAGATACGCAGTATTTT. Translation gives CSATTLAGDTQYF.